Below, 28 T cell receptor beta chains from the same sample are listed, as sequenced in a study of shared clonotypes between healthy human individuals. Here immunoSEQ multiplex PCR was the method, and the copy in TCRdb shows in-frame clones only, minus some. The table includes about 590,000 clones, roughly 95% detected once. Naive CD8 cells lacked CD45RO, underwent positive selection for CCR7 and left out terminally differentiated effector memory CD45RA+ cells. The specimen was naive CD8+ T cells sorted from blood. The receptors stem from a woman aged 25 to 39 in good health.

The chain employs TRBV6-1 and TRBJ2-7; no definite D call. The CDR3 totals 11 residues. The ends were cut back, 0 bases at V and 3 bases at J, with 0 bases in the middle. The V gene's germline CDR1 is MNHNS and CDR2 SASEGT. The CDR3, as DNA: TGTGCCAGCAGTGAAGCCTACGAGCAGTACTTC. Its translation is CASSEAYEQYF.

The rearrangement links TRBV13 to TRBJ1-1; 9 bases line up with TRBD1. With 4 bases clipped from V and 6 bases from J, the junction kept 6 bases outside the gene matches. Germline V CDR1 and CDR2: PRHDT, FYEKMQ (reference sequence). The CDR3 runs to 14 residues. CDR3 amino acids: CASSSGTGNPEAFF. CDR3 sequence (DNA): TGTGCCAGCAGCTCCGGGACAGGGAATCCTGAAGCTTTCTTT. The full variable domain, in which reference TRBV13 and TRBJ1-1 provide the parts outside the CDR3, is AAGVIQSPRHLIKEKRETATLKCYPIPRHDTVYWYQQGPGQDPQFLISFYEKMQSDKGSIPDRFSAQQFSDYHSELNMSSLELGDSALYFCASSSGTGNPEAFFGQGTRLTVV.

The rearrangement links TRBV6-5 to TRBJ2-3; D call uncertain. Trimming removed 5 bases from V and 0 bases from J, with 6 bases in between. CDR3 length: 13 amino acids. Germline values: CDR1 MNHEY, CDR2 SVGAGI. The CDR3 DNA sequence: TGTGCCAGCAGTGCGTTTAGCACAGATACGCAGTATTTT. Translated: CASSAFSTDTQYF.

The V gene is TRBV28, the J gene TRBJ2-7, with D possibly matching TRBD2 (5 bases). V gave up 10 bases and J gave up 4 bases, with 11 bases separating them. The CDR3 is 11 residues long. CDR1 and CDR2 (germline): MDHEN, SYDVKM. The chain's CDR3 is CATSGGYEQYF. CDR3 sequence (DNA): TGTGCCACCTCTGGCGGGTACGAGCAGTACTTC.

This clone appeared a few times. CDR3 loop: CASSAPLSAAETQYF. CDR3 nucleotides: TGTGCCAGCAGCGCCCCTTTGTCCGCAGCAGAGACCCAGTACTTC. J is TRBJ2-5 and V is TRBV7-3; D is uncertain. Per germline, CDR1 SGHTA and CDR2 FQGTGA. CDR3 size: 15 residues. V lost 5 bases and J 4 bases, leaving 17 bases between the germline ends.

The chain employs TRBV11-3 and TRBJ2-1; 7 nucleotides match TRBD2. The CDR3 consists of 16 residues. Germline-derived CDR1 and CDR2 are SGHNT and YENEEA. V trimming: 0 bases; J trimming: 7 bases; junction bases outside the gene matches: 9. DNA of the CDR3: TGTGCCAGCAGCTTAGAAGAGAGGGGAGGGGATAATGAGCAGTTCTTC. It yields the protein CASSLEERGGDNEQFF.

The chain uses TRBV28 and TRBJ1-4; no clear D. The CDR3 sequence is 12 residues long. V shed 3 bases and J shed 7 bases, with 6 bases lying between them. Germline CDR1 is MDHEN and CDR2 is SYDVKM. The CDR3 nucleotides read TGTGCCAGCAGTTTCTTTGGTGAAAAACTGTTTTTT. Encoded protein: CASSFFGEKLFF.

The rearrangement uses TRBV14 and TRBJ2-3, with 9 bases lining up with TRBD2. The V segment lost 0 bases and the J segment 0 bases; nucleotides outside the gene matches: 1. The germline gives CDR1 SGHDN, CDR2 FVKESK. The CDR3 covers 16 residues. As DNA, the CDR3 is TGTGCCAGCAGCCAAGATACTAGCGGGAGCACAGATACGCAGTATTTT. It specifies CASSQDTSGSTDTQYF.

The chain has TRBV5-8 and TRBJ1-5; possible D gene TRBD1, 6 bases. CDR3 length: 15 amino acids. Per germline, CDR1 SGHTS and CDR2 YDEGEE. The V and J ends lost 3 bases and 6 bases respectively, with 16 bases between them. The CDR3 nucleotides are TGTGCCAGCAGCTATCCTCGGGGGGCCAGTCAGCCCCAGCATTTT. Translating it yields CASSYPRGASQPQHF. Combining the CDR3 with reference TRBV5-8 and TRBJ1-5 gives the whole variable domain EAGVTQSPTHLIKTRGQQATLRCSPISGHTSVYWYQQALGLGLQFLLWYDEGEERNRGNFPPRFSGRQFPNYSSELNVNALELEDSALYLCASSYPRGASQPQHFGDGTRLSIL.

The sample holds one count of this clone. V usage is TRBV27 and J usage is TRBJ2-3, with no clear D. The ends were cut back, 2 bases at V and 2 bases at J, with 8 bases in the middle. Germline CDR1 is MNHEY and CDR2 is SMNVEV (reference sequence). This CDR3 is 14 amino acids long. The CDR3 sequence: CASSLLPATDTQYF. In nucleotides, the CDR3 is TGTGCCAGCAGTTTACTACCAGCCACAGATACGCAGTATTTT.

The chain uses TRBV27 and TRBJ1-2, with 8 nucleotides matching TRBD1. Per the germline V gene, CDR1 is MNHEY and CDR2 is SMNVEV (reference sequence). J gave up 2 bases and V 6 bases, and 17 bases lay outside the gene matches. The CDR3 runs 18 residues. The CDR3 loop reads CASSLSGPRTGINYGYTF. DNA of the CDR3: TGTGCCAGCAGCCTATCGGGACCGCGGACAGGGATAAACTATGGCTACACCTTC.

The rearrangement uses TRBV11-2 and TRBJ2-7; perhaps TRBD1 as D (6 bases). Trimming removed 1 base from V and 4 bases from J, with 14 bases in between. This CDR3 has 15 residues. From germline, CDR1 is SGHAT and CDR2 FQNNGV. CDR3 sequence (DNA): TGTGCCAGCAGCTTAGGGGCGACAGGTCCATACGAGCAGTACTTC. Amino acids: CASSLGATGPYEQYF.

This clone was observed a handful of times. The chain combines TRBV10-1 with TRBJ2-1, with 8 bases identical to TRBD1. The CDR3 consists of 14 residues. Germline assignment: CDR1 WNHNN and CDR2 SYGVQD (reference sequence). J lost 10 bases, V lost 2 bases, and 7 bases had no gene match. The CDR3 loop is CASSEGQGFEEQFF. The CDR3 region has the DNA TGCGCCAGCAGTGAGGGACAGGGCTTCGAGGAGCAGTTCTTC.

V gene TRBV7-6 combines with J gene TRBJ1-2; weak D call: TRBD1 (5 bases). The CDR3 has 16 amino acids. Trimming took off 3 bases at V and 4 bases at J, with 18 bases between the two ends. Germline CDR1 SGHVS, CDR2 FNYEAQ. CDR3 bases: TGTGCCAGCAGCTTCAGGGCGTCAGCGGTAGTCTATGGCTACACCTTC. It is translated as CASSFRASAVVYGYTF.

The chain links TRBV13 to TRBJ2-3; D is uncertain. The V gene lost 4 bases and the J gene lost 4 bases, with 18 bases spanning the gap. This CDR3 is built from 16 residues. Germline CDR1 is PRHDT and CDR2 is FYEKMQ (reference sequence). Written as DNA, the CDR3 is TGTGCCAGCAGCTCTGCGCAGGAACGTCTGGCAGATACGCAGTATTTT. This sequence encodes CASSSAQERLADTQYF.

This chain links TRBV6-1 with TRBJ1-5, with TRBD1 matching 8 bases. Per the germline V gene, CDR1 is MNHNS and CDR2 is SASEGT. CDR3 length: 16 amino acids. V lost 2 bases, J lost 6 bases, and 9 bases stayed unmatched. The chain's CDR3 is CASSEPGGAFIQPQHF. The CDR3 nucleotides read TGTGCCAGCAGTGAACCAGGGGGCGCTTTTATTCAGCCCCAGCATTTT.

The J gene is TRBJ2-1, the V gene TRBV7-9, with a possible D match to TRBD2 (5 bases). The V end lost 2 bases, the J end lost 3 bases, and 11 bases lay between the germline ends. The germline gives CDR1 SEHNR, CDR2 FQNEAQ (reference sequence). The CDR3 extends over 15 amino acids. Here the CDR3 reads CASSLTGVFYNEQFF. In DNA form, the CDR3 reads TGTGCCAGCAGCTTAACCGGGGTCTTCTACAATGAGCAGTTCTTC.

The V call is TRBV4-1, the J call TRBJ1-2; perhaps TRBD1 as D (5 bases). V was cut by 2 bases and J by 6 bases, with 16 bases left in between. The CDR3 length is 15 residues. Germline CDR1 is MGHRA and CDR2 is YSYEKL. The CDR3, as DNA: TGCGCCAGCAGCCAAATTTTCGGGGCGAGAGATGGCTACACCTTC. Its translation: CASSQIFGARDGYTF.

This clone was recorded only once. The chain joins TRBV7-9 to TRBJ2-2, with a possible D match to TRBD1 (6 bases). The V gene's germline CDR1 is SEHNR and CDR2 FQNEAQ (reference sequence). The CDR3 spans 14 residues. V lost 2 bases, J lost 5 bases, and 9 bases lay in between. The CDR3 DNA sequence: TGTGCCAGCAGCTTATGGACAGTAACCGGGGAGCTGTTTTTT. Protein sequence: CASSLWTVTGELFF.

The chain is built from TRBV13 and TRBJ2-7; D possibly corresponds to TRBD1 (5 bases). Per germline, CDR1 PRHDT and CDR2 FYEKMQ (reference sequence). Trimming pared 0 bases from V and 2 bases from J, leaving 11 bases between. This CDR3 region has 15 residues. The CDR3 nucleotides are TGTGCCAGCAGCTTAGGTCAGGGAAGGGCCTACGAGCAGTACTTC. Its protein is CASSLGQGRAYEQYF.

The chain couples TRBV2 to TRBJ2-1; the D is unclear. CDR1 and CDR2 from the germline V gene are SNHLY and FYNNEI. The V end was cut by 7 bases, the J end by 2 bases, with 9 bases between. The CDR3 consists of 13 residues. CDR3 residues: CASTSTTYNEQFF. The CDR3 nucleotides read TGTGCCAGCACTAGTACCACCTACAATGAGCAGTTCTTC.

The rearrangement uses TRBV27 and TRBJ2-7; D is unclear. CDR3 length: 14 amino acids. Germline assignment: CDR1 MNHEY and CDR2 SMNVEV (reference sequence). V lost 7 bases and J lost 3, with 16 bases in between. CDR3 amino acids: CASTKNAKVYEQYF. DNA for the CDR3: TGTGCCAGCACCAAGAACGCGAAAGTCTACGAGCAGTACTTC.

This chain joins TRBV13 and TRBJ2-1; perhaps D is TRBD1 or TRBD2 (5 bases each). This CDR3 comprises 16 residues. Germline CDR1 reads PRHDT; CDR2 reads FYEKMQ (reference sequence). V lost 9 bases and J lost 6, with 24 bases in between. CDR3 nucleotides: TGTGCCAGTATAGAGGGGAAAAGAGTTTATGGCAATGAGCAGTTCTTC. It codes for CASIEGKRVYGNEQFF. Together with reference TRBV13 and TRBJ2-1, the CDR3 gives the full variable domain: AAGVIQSPRHLIKEKRETATLKCYPIPRHDTVYWYQQGPGQDPQFLISFYEKMQSDKGSIPDRFSAQQFSDYHSELNMSSLELGDSALYFCASIEGKRVYGNEQFFGPGTRLTVL.

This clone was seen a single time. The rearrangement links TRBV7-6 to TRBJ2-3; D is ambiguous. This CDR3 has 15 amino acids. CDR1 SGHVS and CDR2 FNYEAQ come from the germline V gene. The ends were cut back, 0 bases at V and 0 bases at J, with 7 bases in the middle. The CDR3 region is CASSLAVGSTDTQYF. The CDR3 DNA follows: TGTGCCAGCAGCTTAGCCGTCGGAAGCACAGATACGCAGTATTTT.

The CDR3 loop reads CASTKDASYEQYF. The CDR3 region has the DNA TGTGCCAGCACAAAGGATGCCTCCTACGAGCAGTACTTC. This chain uses TRBV6-1 with TRBJ2-7, with D unresolved. Germline-derived CDR1 and CDR2 are MNHNS and SASEGT. This CDR3 region has 13 residues. V lost 7 bases to trimming and J lost 0 bases, with 10 bases between them.

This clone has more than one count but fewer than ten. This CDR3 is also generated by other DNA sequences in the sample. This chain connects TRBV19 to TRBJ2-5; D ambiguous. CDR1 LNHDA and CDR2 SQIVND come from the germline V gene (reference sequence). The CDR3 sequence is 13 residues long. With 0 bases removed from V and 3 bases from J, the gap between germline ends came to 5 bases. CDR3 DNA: TGTGCCAGTAGTATAGATCTCGAAGAGACCCAGTACTTC. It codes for CASSIDLEETQYF.

CDR3 sequence (DNA): TGTGCCAGCAGTTCCTCGGGCGCAGAGACCCAGTACTTC. Amino acids: CASSSSGAETQYF. The chain couples TRBV27 to TRBJ2-5; no reliable D call. The length of the CDR3 is 13 residues. Trimming shortened V by 4 bases and J by 4 bases, and 10 bases separated the two germline ends. Looked up from germline, CDR1 is MNHEY and CDR2 is SMNVEV (reference sequence).

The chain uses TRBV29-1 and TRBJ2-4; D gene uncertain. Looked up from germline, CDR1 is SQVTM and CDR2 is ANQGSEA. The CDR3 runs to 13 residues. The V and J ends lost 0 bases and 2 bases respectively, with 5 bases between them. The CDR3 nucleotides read TGCAGCGTTGAAGAGGATACCAAAAACATTCAGTACTTC. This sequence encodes CSVEEDTKNIQYF.